One and the same sample provided the 26 T cell receptor beta chains below, sequenced in a study of blood T cell repertoires in COVID-19 (dated by TCRdb to 2020 to 2021). Libraries were prepared through the immunoSEQ multiplex PCR assay. TCRdb mirrors the immuneACCESS table, restricted to in-frame sequences. Some clones are absent from its copies; in checked studies, under half trace to an unresolved V gene, and the reason for the others is unknown. The sample table holds 65,000 to 95,000 clones, of which approximately 89% were seen once. The top ten constitute about 9.2% of the sample. Sample: peripheral blood. These receptors were collected from a man older than 75 with acute or convalescent COVID-19.

This clone was picked up a small number of times. J is TRBJ2-7 and V is TRBV24-1; perhaps TRBD1 as D (6 bases). The germline V gene has CDR1 KGHDR and CDR2 SFDVKD. The CDR3 contains 13 residues. V lost 6 bases, J lost 4 bases, and 12 bases lay in between. This CDR3 reads CATSLGAEYEQYF. As DNA, the CDR3 is TGTGCCACCAGTTTGGGGGCCGAGTACGAGCAGTACTTC.

This chain's CDR3 is CASSQRVNTEAFF. The CDR3 DNA reads as TGTGCCAGCAGCCAACGGGTGAACACTGAAGCTTTCTTT. V and J are TRBV3-1 (or the pseudogene TRBV3-2) and TRBJ1-1; the D is unclear. Germline CDR1 and CDR2: LGHDT and YNNKEL (reference sequence). V lost 2 bases, J lost 0 bases, and 4 bases lay in between. The CDR3 contains 13 residues.

The rearrangement uses TRBV5-1 and TRBJ1-2, with 7 bases that match TRBD1. The ends lost 4 bases at V and 4 bases at J; junction bases unmatched: 4. Germline CDR1 is SGHRS and CDR2 is YFSETQ. The CDR3 consists of 13 residues. Here the CDR3 reads CASSRDSSYGYTF. CDR3 coding DNA: TGCGCCAGCAGCCGGGACAGCTCCTATGGCTACACCTTC. The full variable domain, completed using reference TRBV5-1 and TRBJ1-2, is KAGVTQTPRYLIKTRGQQVTLSCSPISGHRSVSWYQQTPGQGLQFLFEYFSETQRNKGNFPGRFSGRQFSNSRSEMNVSTLELGDSALYLCASSRDSSYGYTFGSGTRLTVV.

The chain links TRBV30 to TRBJ2-1, with TRBD2 matching 7 bases. V was pared by 4 bases and J by 9 bases, with 9 bases of the junction left unmatched. Germline V gene sequence: CDR1 GTSNPN, CDR2 SVGIG (reference sequence). This CDR3 is 13 amino acids long. The CDR3 nucleotides are TGTGCCTGGAATTTCGCGGGAGACGGTGAGCAGTTCTTC. It specifies CAWNFAGDGEQFF.

The V gene is TRBV7-3, the J gene TRBJ2-1, with D possibly matching TRBD2 (6 bases). Germline CDR1 SGHTA, CDR2 FQGTGA. Trimming pared 4 bases from V and 5 bases from J, leaving 12 bases between. This CDR3 spans 14 amino acids. CDR3 nucleotides: TGTGCCAGCAGCTCCCGGAGGGATGACAATGAGCAGTTCTTC. Its protein product is CASSSRRDDNEQFF.

The chain carries TRBV30 and TRBJ1-1; 7 bases are a match to TRBD1. Germline V gene lookup returns CDR1 GTSNPN and CDR2 SVGIG (reference sequence). Unmatched junction bases numbered 7, after V lost 8 bases and J lost 1 base. The length of the CDR3 is 13 residues. In DNA form, the CDR3 reads TGTGCCGCGGAACAGGGGCAGAACACTGAAGCTTTCTTT. Translation: CAAEQGQNTEAFF.

J is TRBJ1-2 and V is TRBV19; 9 bases are a match to TRBD1. The CDR3 has 15 amino acids. The germline CDR1 and CDR2 sequences are LNHDA and SQIVND (reference sequence). The V gene end was trimmed by 5 bases and the J gene end by 6 bases; junction bases not matched to a gene: 10. The CDR3 DNA sequence: TGTGCCAGTAGTTCAACCGGGACAGGGAGGAATGGCTACACCTTC. It specifies CASSSTGTGRNGYTF.

The J gene is TRBJ2-7, the V gene TRBV5-1; 7 bases align to TRBD1. Germline CDR1 is SGHRS and CDR2 is YFSETQ. V lost 1 base and J lost 1; bases outside the gene matches: 5. The CDR3 contains 15 residues. This CDR3 is CASSLTGARSYEQYF. CDR3 DNA: TGCGCCAGCAGCTTGACAGGGGCAAGGTCCTACGAGCAGTACTTC.

The genes are TRBV11-2 and TRBJ2-7, with D possibly TRBD1 on 5 matching bases. This CDR3 region has 15 residues. Trimming shortened V by 5 bases and J by 0 bases, and 14 bases separated the two germline ends. Looked up from germline, CDR1 is SGHAT and CDR2 is FQNNGV. CDR3 protein: CASSLPLTDSYEQYF. CDR3 nucleotides: TGTGCCAGCAGCCTTCCCCTGACAGACTCCTACGAGCAGTACTTC. Supplemented by reference TRBV11-2 and TRBJ2-7, the full variable domain reads EAGVAQSPRYKIIEKRQSVAFWCNPISGHATLYWYQQILGQGPKLLIQFQNNGVVDDSQLPKDRFSAERLKGVDSTLKIQPAKLEDSAVYLCASSLPLTDSYEQYFGPGTRLTVT.

The chain combines TRBV7-8 with TRBJ1-5; 7 nucleotides match TRBD1. The CDR3 runs 16 residues. Germline CDR1 reads SGHVS; CDR2 reads FQNEAQ. Trimming took 1 base from V and 3 from J; bases not matched to a gene: 6. As DNA, the CDR3 is TGTGCCAGCAGCTTAGGAGCCAGGGGGTCCAATCAGCCCCAGCATTTT. It yields the protein CASSLGARGSNQPQHF. Based on the CDR3 plus reference TRBV7-8 and TRBJ1-5, the full variable domain is GAGVSQSPRYKVAKRGQDVALRCDPISGHVSLFWYQQALGQGPEFLTYFQNEAQLDKSGLPSDRFFAERPEGSVSTLKIQRTQQEDSAVYLCASSLGARGSNQPQHFGDGTRLSIL.

There are a few counts of this clone. The chain links TRBV23-1 to TRBJ2-7; the D gene is possibly TRBD2 (6 bases). TRBV23-1 is given ORF status, its function remaining uncertain. CDR3 length equals 16 residues. V lost 5 bases, J lost 2 bases, and 19 bases lay in between. Here the CDR3 reads CASSRRGGRPTYEQYF. In DNA, the CDR3 is TGCGCCAGCAGTAGGCGAGGAGGGCGTCCCACCTACGAGCAGTACTTC.

This chain links TRBV6-5 with TRBJ1-2; 10 nucleotides align to TRBD1. The CDR3 contains 12 residues. Unmatched junction bases numbered 4, after V lost 7 bases and J lost 8 bases. Germline CDR1 is MNHEY and CDR2 is SVGAGI. CDR3: CASIGTGEGYTF. CDR3 nucleotides: TGTGCCAGCATCGGGACAGGGGAAGGCTACACCTTC.

This chain uses TRBV9 with TRBJ2-7; TRBD1 matches 7 bases. Unmatched junction bases numbered 4, after V lost 1 base and J lost 0 bases. CDR1 and CDR2 from the germline V gene are SGDLS and YYNGEE. The CDR3 sequence is 15 residues long. The CDR3 reads CASSVLGDSSYEQYF. CDR3 nucleotide sequence: TGTGCCAGCAGCGTATTGGGGGACAGCTCCTACGAGCAGTACTTC.

This chain joins TRBV5-4 and TRBJ1-1; possibly TRBD1 for D (6 bases). The V gene's germline CDR1 is SGHNT and CDR2 YYREEE (reference sequence). With 3 bases removed from V and 0 bases from J, the gap between germline ends came to 12 bases. The CDR3 is 15 amino acids. CDR3 sequence: CASSSPGAMNTEAFF. The DNA for the CDR3 is TGTGCCAGCAGCTCCCCAGGGGCCATGAACACTGAAGCTTTCTTT.

This clone has just a few counts. This rearrangement joins TRBV6-2 or TRBV6-3 to TRBJ2-7; tentatively, D is TRBD1 (5 bases). The V and J ends lost 6 bases and 2 bases respectively, with 11 bases between them. This CDR3 is 13 amino acids long. Germline V gene lookup returns CDR1 MNHEY and CDR2 SVGEGT. The CDR3 region has the DNA TGTGCCAGCAGCCTCGACAGCCCCTACGAGCAGTACTTC. Translation gives CASSLDSPYEQYF.

This chain joins TRBV13 and TRBJ1-2, with D uncertain. V lost 0 bases and J 0 bases, leaving 5 bases between the germline ends. The CDR3 covers 14 residues. From germline, CDR1 is PRHDT and CDR2 FYEKMQ (reference sequence). The CDR3, as DNA: TGTGCCAGCAGCTTAGGGCAGGCTAACTATGGCTACACCTTC. Translated: CASSLGQANYGYTF.

The V and J genes are TRBV12-5 and TRBJ2-5; 13 bases are shared with TRBD2. CDR3 length: 15 residues. From germline, CDR1 is LGHNT and CDR2 FRNRAP. Trimming removed 6 bases from V and 2 bases from J; junction bases left unmatched: 3. CDR3 loop: CASGPGLAGQETQYF. The CDR3 DNA follows: TGTGCTAGTGGCCCGGGACTAGCGGGACAAGAGACCCAGTACTTC.

This clone was seen a single time. V and J are TRBV3-1 (or the pseudogene TRBV3-2) and TRBJ2-7; perhaps TRBD2 as D (6 bases). There are 13 residues in the CDR3. Deletions cut 5 bases from V and 6 bases from J, with 14 bases between. The germline V gene has CDR1 LGHDT and CDR2 YNNKEL (reference sequence). CDR3 in amino acids: CASSGGELTEQYF. CDR3 sequence (DNA): TGTGCCAGCAGCGGCGGGGAGCTGACCGAGCAGTACTTC.

This chain uses TRBV6-5 with TRBJ2-1, with 14 bases fitting TRBD2. Germline CDR1 is MNHEY and CDR2 is SVGAGI. Losses at the gene ends were 0 bases for V and 5 bases for J; bases not matched to a gene: 0. CDR3 length equals 16 residues. CDR3 sequence: CASSYSGLAGDNEQFF. DNA for the CDR3: TGTGCCAGCAGTTACTCGGGACTAGCGGGAGACAATGAGCAGTTCTTC.

The rearrangement joins TRBV28 to TRBJ1-1; 11 nucleotides agree with TRBD1. There are 14 residues in the CDR3. The trim removed 7 bases at V and 10 bases at J, leaving 11 bases unmatched. Germline V gene lookup returns CDR1 MDHEN and CDR2 SYDVKM. CDR3 sequence: CASTTGQGAWGAFF. DNA of the CDR3: TGTGCCAGCACCACCGGACAGGGGGCTTGGGGAGCTTTCTTT.

V and J are TRBV19 and TRBJ2-5, with 8 bases matching TRBD2. Germline values: CDR1 LNHDA, CDR2 SQIVND (reference sequence). The V segment lost 1 base and the J segment 4 bases; nucleotides outside the gene matches: 5. This CDR3 has 15 residues. The CDR3 loop reads CASSIAPGGIETQYF. CDR3 nucleotide sequence: TGTGCCAGTAGTATAGCCCCGGGGGGGATAGAGACCCAGTACTTC.

The J gene is TRBJ1-6, the V gene TRBV30; D is undetermined. V gave up 5 bases and J gave up 5 bases, with 7 bases separating them. CDR1 and CDR2 from the germline V gene are GTSNPN and SVGIG (reference sequence). The CDR3 sequence is 12 residues long. CDR3 in amino acids: CAWGSNNSPLHF. Written as DNA, the CDR3 is TGTGCCTGGGGATCTAATAATTCACCCCTCCACTTT.

The CDR3 protein is CAWRFGTGRNYTF. CDR3 DNA: TGTGCCTGGAGATTCGGGACAGGGAGAAACTACACCTTC. V and J are TRBV30 and TRBJ1-2; 9 bases are a match to TRBD1. Germline V gene sequence: CDR1 GTSNPN, CDR2 SVGIG (reference sequence). This CDR3 comprises 13 residues. The trim removed 3 bases at V and 10 bases at J, leaving 9 bases unmatched.

The rearrangement links TRBV5-1 to TRBJ1-2; D is undetermined. The CDR3 is 13 residues long. With 0 bases removed from V and 2 bases from J, the gap between germline ends came to 5 bases. CDR1 and CDR2 (germline): SGHRS, YFSETQ. The CDR3 region is CASSLERNYGYTF. In nucleotides, the CDR3 is TGCGCCAGCAGCTTGGAGCGAAACTATGGCTACACCTTC.

As DNA, the CDR3 is TGCGCCAGCAGCCAAGCCCGCGGGGGGACCTTTACCTATGGCTACACCTTC. It encodes CASSQARGGTFTYGYTF. This chain links TRBV4-1 with TRBJ1-2; possible D gene TRBD1, 5 bases. Trimming removed 1 base from V and 4 bases from J, with 19 bases in between. The germline CDR1 and CDR2 sequences are MGHRA and YSYEKL. This CDR3 is built from 17 residues.

The chain joins TRBV19 to TRBJ1-3; 10 positions agree with TRBD1. After removal of 6 bases from V and 8 bases from J, the junction contained 4 bases not matched to a gene. This CDR3 has 13 amino acids. CDR1 LNHDA and CDR2 SQIVND come from the germline V gene (reference sequence). The CDR3 DNA reads TGTGCCAGTAGCGCGGGACAGGGGTACACCATATATTTT. Its translation: CASSAGQGYTIYF.